The source of this T cell receptor (beta chain) is a study of T-cell memory formation after mild COVID-19. Points from the study as a whole: Balance between CD4 and CD8 was seen in clones contracting day 15 to 85, and a CD4+ lean was seen in later expanders.

Researchers used 5'RACE with constant-segment primers to make TCR alpha and TCR beta cDNA libraries that carry sample barcodes and UMIs. Each CDR3 protein is one row after TCRdb ran MiXCR on the 5' RACE reads. Seen here are some 600,000 distinct CDR3 sequences, roughly 17% observed once, and the top ten hold around 7.8%. This clonotype has ten or more counts. Its antigen is undetermined. Germline CDR1 SGHVS, CDR2 FNYEAQ. The CDR3 has 13 amino acids. Trimming removed 5 bases from V and 7 bases from J, with 14 bases in between. Sequenced: PBMCs or a T cell subset sorted from them (not recorded which). The chain joins TRBV7-6 to TRBJ1-2; D possibly corresponds to TRBD1 (5 bases). This TCR came from an adult woman who had mild COVID-19 (a few samples of this study predate the infection). Cell type and time point are not known. This CDR3 reads CASSPGTRGGYTF. In DNA, the CDR3 is TGTGCCAGCAGCCCCGGGACTCGTGGTGGCTACACCTTC.